This T cell receptor beta chain appears in the sequencing data of a study of blood T cell repertoires in COVID-19. For the study at large: The United States, Italy and Spain were the sources of the acute and convalescent COVID-19 samples.

The study assigned cohorts using participant-reported clinical history. The CDR3 spans 12 residues. The germline V gene encodes CDR1 LNHDA and CDR2 SQIVND (reference sequence). J lost 5 bases, V lost 6 bases, and 4 bases had no gene match. Sequenced by immunoSEQ multiplex PCR; TCRdb stores in-frame clones only, minus some. This table has 150,000 or so clones, around 90% appearing once. The sequence derives from a woman aged 40 to 50 who had been exposed to COVID-19. The sequenced material came from PBMCs or T cells enriched from blood (not recorded which). V gene TRBV19 combines with J gene TRBJ2-7, with 7 bases matching TRBD1. The CDR3 DNA reads TGTGCCAGTAGAGGGGGCGCGGACGAGCAGTACTTC. This encodes CASRGGADEQYF.